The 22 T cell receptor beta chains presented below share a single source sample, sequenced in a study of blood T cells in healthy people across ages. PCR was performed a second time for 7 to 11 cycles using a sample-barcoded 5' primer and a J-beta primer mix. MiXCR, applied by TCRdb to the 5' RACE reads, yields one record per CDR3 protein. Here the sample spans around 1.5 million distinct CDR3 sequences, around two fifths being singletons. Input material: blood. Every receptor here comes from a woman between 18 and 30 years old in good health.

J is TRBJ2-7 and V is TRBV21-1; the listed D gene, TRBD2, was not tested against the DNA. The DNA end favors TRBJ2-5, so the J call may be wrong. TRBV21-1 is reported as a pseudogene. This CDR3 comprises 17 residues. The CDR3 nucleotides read TGTGCCAGCAGCCCCGTCCGGGAGTCCCTCTATCCAGAGACCCAGTACTTC. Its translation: CASSPVRESLYPETQYF.

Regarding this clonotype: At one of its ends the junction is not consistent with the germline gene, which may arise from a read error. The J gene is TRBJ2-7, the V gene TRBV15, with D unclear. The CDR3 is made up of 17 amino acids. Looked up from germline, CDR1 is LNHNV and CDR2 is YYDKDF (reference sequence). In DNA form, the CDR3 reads TGTACCACCAGCAGAGATTCTACGGGCGCGTTGTCCTACGAGCAGTACTTC. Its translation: CTTSRDSTGALSYEQYF.

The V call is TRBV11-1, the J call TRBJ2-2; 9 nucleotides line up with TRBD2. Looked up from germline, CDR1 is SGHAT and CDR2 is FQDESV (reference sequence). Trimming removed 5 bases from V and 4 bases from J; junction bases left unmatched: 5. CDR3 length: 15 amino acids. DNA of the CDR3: TGTGCCAGCAGCGCTCCTAGCGGGACCACCGGGGAGCTGTTTTTT. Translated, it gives CASSAPSGTTGELFF.

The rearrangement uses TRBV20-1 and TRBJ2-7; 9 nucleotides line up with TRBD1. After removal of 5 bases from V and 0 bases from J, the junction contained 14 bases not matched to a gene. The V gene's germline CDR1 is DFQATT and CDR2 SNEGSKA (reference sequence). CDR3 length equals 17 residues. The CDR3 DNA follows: TGCAGTGCTCATCAGTCCGGGACAGGGTGGAGCTCCTACGAGCAGTACTTC. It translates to CSAHQSGTGWSSYEQYF.

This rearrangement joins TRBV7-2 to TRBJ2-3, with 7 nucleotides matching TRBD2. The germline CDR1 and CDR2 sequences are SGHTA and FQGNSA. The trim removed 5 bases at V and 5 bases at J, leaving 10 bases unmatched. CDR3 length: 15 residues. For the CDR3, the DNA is TGTGCCAGCAGCCCGGGGGGAGGGGCCCAAGATACGCAGTATTTT. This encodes CASSPGGGAQDTQYF.

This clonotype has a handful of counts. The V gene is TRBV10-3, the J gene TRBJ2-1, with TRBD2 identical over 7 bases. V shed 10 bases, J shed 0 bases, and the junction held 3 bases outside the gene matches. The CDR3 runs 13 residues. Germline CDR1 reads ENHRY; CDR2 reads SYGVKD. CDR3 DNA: TGTGCCACCGGACTAGACTCCTACAATGAGCAGTTCTTC. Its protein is CATGLDSYNEQFF.

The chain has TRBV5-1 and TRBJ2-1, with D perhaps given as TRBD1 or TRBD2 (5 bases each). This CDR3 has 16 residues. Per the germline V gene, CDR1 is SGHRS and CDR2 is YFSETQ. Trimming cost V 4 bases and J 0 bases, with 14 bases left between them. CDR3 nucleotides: TGCGCCAGCAGCCCCGGGGCCGACAGCTCCTACAATGAGCAGTTCTTC. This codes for CASSPGADSSYNEQFF.

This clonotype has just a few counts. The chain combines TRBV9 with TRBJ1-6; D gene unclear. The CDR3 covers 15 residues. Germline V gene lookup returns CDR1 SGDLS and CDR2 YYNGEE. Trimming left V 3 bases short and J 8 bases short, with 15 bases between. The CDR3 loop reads CASSAYSDHDSPLHF. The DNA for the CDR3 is TGTGCCAGCAGCGCCTACTCCGACCATGATTCACCCCTCCACTTT.

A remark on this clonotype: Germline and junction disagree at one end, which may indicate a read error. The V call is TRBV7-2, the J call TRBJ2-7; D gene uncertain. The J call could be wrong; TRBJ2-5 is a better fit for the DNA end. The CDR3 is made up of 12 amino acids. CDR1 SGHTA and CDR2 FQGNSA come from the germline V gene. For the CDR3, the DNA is TGTGCCGGCAGCCTTACCAAAGAGACCCAGTACTTC. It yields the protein CAGSLTKETQYF.

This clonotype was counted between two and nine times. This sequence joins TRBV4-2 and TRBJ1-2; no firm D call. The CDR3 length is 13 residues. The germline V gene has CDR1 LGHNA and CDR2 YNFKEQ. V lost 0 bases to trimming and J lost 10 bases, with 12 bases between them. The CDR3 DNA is TGTGCCAGCAGCCAAGATCTCGGGGAGATCTACACCTTC. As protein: CASSQDLGEIYTF.

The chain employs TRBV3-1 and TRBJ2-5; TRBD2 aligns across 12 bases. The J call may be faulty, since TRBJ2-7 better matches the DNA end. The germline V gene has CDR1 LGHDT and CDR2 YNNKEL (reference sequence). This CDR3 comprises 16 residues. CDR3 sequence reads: CASSLRLAGEPYEQYF. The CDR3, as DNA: TGTGCCAGCAGCCTCAGACTAGCGGGAGAACCCTACGAGCAGTACTTC.

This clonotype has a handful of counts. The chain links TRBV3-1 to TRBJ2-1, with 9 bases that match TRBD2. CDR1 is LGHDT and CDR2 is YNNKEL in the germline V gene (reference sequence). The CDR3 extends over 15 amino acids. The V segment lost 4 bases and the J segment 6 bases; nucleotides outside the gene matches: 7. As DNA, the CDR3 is TGTGCCAGCAGCCCTCGGGCTAGCGGGGTCAATGAGCAGTTCTTC. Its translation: CASSPRASGVNEQFF.

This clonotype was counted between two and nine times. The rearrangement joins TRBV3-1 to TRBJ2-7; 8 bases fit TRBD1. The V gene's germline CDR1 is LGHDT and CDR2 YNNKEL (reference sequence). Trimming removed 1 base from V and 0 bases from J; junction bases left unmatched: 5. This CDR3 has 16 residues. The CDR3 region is CASSQGQGTDSYEQYF. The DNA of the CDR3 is TGTGCCAGCAGCCAAGGACAGGGGACGGACTCCTACGAGCAGTACTTC.

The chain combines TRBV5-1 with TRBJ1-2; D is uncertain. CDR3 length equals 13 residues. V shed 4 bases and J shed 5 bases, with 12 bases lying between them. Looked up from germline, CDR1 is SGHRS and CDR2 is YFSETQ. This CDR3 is CASSRDGEYGYTF. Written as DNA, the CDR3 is TGCGCCAGCAGCAGGGATGGGGAGTATGGCTACACCTTC.

The CDR3 loop reads CSAEDRAPMNTEAFF. CDR3 coding DNA: TGCAGTGCGGAGGACAGGGCCCCCATGAACACTGAAGCTTTCTTT. V usage is TRBV20-1 and J usage is TRBJ1-1, with TRBD1 identical over 8 bases. Per germline, CDR1 DFQATT and CDR2 SNEGSKA (reference sequence). V shed 6 bases, J shed 0 bases, and the junction held 9 bases outside the gene matches. The CDR3 runs 15 residues.

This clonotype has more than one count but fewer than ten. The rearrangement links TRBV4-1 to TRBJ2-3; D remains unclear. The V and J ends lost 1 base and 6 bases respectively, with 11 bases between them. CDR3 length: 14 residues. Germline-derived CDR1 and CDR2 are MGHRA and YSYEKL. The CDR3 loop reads CASSQVADSDTQYF. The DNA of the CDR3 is TGCGCCAGCAGCCAAGTGGCCGATTCGGATACGCAGTATTTT.

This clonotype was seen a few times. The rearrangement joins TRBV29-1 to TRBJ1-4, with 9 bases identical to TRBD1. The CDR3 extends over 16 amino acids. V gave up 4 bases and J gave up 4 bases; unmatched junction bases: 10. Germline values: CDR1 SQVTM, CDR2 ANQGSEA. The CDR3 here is CSVGGATGGLNEKLFF. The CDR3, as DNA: TGCAGCGTTGGTGGGGCCACAGGGGGCCTTAATGAAAAACTGTTTTTT. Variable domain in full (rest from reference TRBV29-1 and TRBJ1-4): SAVISQKPSRDICQRGTSLTIQCQVDSQVTMMFWYRQQPGQSLTLIATANQGSEATYESGFVIDKFPISRPNLTFSTLTVSNMSPEDSSIYLCSVGGATGGLNEKLFFGSGTQLSVL.

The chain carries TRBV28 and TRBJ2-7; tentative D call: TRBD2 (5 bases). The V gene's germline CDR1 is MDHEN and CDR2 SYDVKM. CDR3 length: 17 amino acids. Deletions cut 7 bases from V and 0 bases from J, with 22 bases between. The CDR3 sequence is CASKFRASGVNSYEQYF. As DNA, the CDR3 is TGTGCCAGCAAATTCCGGGCCAGCGGAGTGAACTCCTACGAGCAGTACTTC. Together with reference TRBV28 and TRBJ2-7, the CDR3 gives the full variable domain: DVKVTQSSRYLVKRTGEKVFLECVQDMDHENMFWYRQDPGLGLRLIYFSYDVKMKEKGDIPEGYSVSREKKERFSLILESASTNQTSMYLCASKFRASGVNSYEQYFGPGTRLTVT.

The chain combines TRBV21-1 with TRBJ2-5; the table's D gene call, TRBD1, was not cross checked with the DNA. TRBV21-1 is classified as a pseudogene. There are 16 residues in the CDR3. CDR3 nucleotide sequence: TGTGCCAGCAGCAAAGGGGGACAGGGGCGAGAAGAGACCCAGTACTTC. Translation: CASSKGGQGREETQYF.

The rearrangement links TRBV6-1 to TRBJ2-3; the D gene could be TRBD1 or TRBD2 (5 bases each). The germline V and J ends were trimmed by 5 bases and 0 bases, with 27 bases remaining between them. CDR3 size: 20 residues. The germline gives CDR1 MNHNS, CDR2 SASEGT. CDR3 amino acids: CASSMTTGTATVASTDTQYF. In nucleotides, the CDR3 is TGTGCCAGCAGTATGACGACCGGGACCGCGACAGTTGCTAGCACAGATACGCAGTATTTT.

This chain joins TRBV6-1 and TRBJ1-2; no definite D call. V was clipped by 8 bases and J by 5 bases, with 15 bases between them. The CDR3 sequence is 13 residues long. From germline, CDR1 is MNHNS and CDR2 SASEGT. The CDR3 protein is CASRPTAPYGYTF. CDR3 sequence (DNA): TGTGCCAGCCGTCCGACGGCGCCTTATGGCTACACCTTC.

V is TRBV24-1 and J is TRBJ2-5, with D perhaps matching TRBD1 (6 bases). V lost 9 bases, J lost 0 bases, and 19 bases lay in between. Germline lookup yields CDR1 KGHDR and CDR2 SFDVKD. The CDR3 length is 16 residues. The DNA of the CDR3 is TGTGCCACCCTAGGGTCCGGGACAACGTACCAAGAGACCCAGTACTTC. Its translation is CATLGSGTTYQETQYF.